These T cell receptor beta chains were read from a single sample in a study of blood T cell dynamics during melanoma immunotherapy. The protocol was immunoSEQ multiplex PCR, while the TCRdb copy is restricted to in-frame clones and leaves out a portion. The repertoire includes 11,000 or so clones, around nine tenths of them detected once, and roughly 7% sits in the top ten. The input for sequencing was blood, taken from a patient treated with checkpoint blockade. These TCRs come from a human donor with melanoma. Both conserved end residues are part of each CDR3. A D gene is named only where the DNA matches it firmly. The size field is filled for only some rows; it gives once, few, many or a size class.

J gene: TRBJ2-3; clone size: NA; V gene: TRBV4-1; D gene: TRBD1; CDR3 protein: CASSQATGSSTDTQYF; CDR3 DNA: TGCGCCAGCAGCCAAGCGACAGGGTCTAGCACAGATACGCAGTATTTT
J gene: TRBJ2-2; clone size: NA; V gene: TRBV7-2; D gene: NA; CDR3 protein: CASSPQEGTGELFF; CDR3 DNA: TGTGCCAGCAGCCCTCAGGAAGGCACCGGGGAGCTGTTTTTT
J gene: TRBJ1-5; clone size: NA; V gene: TRBV27; D gene: NA; CDR3 protein: CASSLSRAQPQHF; CDR3 DNA: TGTGCCAGCAGTTTATCGCGGGCCCAGCCCCAGCATTTT
J gene: TRBJ1-4; clone size: NA; V gene: TRBV6-5; D gene: NA; CDR3 protein: CASSYDQANEKLFF; CDR3 DNA: TGTGCCAGCAGTTACGATCAGGCTAATGAAAAACTGTTTTTT
J gene: TRBJ2-1; clone size: NA; V gene: TRBV7-2; D gene: TRBD2; CDR3 protein: CASSLALAGGNEQFF; CDR3 DNA: TGTGCCAGCAGCTTAGCGCTAGCGGGGGGCAATGAGCAGTTCTTC
J gene: TRBJ1-1; clone size: NA; V gene: TRBV7-2; D gene: NA; CDR3 protein: CASSLAAGTLTTEAFF; CDR3 DNA: TGTGCCAGCAGCTTAGCGGCGGGGACCCTTACGACTGAAGCTTTCTTT
J gene: TRBJ1-6; clone size: NA; V gene: TRBV7-9; D gene: NA; CDR3 protein: CASSPRVRGPNSPLHF; CDR3 DNA: TGTGCCAGCAGCCCCCGGGTTAGAGGTCCAAATTCACCCCTCCACTTT
J gene: TRBJ2-7; clone size: NA; V gene: TRBV7-9; D gene: TRBD1; CDR3 protein: CASSLGGTGQSYEQYF; CDR3 DNA: TGTGCCAGCAGCTTAGGAGGGACAGGGCAATCCTACGAGCAGTACTTC
J gene: TRBJ1-1; clone size: once; V gene: TRBV7-2; D gene: NA; CDR3 protein: CASSLAWGALIPEAFF; CDR3 DNA: TGTGCCAGCAGCTTAGCGTGGGGGGCGCTGATTCCTGAAGCTTTCTTT
J gene: TRBJ2-2; clone size: NA; V gene: TRBV15; D gene: NA; CDR3 protein: CATSRDYTTVNTGELFF; CDR3 DNA: TGTGCCACCAGCAGAGATTATACCACGGTAAACACCGGGGAGCTGTTTTTT